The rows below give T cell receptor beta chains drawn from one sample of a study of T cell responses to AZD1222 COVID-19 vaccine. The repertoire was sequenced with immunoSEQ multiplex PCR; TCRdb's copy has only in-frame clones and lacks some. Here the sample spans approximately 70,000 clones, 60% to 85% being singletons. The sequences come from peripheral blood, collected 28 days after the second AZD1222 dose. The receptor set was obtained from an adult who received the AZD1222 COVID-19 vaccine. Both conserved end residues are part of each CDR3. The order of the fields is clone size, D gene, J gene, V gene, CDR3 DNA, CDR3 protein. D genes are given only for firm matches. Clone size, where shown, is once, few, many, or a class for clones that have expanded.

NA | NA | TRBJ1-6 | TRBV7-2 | TGTGCCAGCAGCTTAGAGGCACCCCGGGCCCTCCACTTT | CASSLEAPRALHF
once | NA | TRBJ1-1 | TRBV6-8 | TGTGCCAGCAGTCCCCGACAGGTGAAATTCCTTGAAGCTTTCTTT | CASSPRQVKFLEAFF
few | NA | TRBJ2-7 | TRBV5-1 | TGCGCCAGCAGCTTCTCTCCGAACGAGCAGTACTTC | CASSFSPNEQYF
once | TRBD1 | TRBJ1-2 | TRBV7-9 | TGTGCCAGCAGCTCCGGGACAGGGAGAGATTATGGCTACACCTTC | CASSSGTGRDYGYTF
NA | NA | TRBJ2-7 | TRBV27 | TGTGCCAGCAGTTTATCCCCGGGTAGGGGGACATCCTACGAGCAGTACTTC | CASSLSPGRGTSYEQYF
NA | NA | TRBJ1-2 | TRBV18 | TGTGCCAGCTCAGAAACCGGGGGGCGGCACTATGGCTACACCTTC | CASSETGGRHYGYTF
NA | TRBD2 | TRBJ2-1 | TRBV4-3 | TGCGCCAGCAGCCAAGATCGATCACTAGCGGGCTACAACAATGAGCAGTTCTTC | CASSQDRSLAGYNNEQFF
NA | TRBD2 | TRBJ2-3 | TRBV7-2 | TGTGCCAGCAGCCTCGGGACTAGCGGGAGTGGTACAGATACGCAGTATTTT | CASSLGTSGSGTDTQYF
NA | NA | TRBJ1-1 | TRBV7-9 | TGTGCCAGCAGCTTCGGCGAAACTGAAGCTTTCTTT | CASSFGETEAFF
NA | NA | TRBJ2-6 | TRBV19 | TGTGCCAGTAGTATACAGGGCCCGAGCTCTGGGGCCAACGTCCTGACTTTC | CASSIQGPSSGANVLTF
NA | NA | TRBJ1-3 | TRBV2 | TGTGCCAGCAGTGAAGCGCTTCTGACAGCAGGAAACACCATATATTTT | CASSEALLTAGNTIYF
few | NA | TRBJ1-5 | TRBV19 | TGTGCCAGTACCGGAACCGGGACCAATCAGCCCCAGCATTTT | CASTGTGTNQPQHF
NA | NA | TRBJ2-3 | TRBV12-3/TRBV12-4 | TGTGCCAGCAGCCCCAACCGGTGGGATACGCAGTATTTT | CASSPNRWDTQYF
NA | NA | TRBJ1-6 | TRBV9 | TGTGCCAGCAGCGTAGAAGTAGCCCCAATCGGTTCACCCCTCCACTTT | CASSVEVAPIGSPLHF
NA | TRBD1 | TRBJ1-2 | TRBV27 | TGTGCCAGCAGTCAAAGGACAGGGCTCGGCTATGGCTACACCTTC | CASSQRTGLGYGYTF
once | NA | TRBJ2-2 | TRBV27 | TGTGCCAGCAGTTTAACAGGAGACACCGGGGAGCTGTTTTTT | CASSLTGDTGELFF
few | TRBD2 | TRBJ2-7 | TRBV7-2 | TGTGCCAGCAGTAACCCGGGCGGGAGTGGATACGAGCAGTACTTC | CASSNPGGSGYEQYF
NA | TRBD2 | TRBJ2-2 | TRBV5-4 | TGTGCCAGCAGCGACCGGGGGGAGTTCCAAAACACCGGGGAGCTGTTTTTT | CASSDRGEFQNTGELFF
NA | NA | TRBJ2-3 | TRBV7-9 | TGTGCCAGCAGTCTAACAGATACGCAGTATTTT | CASSLTDTQYF
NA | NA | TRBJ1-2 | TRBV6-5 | TGTGCCAGCAGTTACGCGGGTGACTATGGCTACACCTTC | CASSYAGDYGYTF
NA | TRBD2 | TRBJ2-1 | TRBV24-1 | TGTGCCACCAGAGGGGGACTAGCGCGAGGGGGCAATGAGCAGTTCTTC | CATRGGLARGGNEQFF
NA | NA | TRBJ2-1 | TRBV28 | TGTGCCAGCAAGGCGCGCAATTCAAATGAGCAGTTCTTC | CASKARNSNEQFF
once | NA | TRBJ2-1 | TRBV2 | TGTGCCAGCAGTCGAACTAGTTCATACAATGAGCAGTTCTTC | CASSRTSSYNEQFF
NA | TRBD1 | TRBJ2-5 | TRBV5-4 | TGTGCCAGCAGCGCGGGACAGGGTGTGACCCAGTACTTC | CASSAGQGVTQYF
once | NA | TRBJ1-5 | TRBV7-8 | TGTGCCAGCAGCTTTCGGGGGGGGAATCAGCCCCAGCATTTT | CASSFRGGNQPQHF
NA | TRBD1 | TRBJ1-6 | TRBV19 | TGTGCCAGTAGTGCGACAGGGGATTCACCCCTCCACTTT | CASSATGDSPLHF
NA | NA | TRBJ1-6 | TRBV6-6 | TGTGCCAGCAGCCCTCTGGTGGGGGGAGAGTCACCCCTCCACTTT | CASSPLVGGESPLHF
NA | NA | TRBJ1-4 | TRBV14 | TGTGCCAGCAGTCTAACCCAGGTAGAGGCTGAAAAACTGTTTTTT | CASSLTQVEAEKLFF
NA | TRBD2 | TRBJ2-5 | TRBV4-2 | TGTGCCAGCAGCCAAAGACTAGCGGGAGAAGAGACCCAGTACTTC | CASSQRLAGEETQYF
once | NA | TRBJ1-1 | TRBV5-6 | TGTGCCAGCAGCTTGGACGGTGATGTCAGAGCTTTCTTT | CASSLDGDVRAFF
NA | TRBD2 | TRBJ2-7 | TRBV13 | TGTGCCAGCAGCACCGGGACTACCCCCTACGAGCAGTACTTC | CASSTGTTPYEQYF
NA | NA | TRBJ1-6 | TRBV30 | TGTGCTTGGAATGGGGCTTATAATTCACCCCTCCACTTT | CAWNGAYNSPLHF
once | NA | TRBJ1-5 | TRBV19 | TGTGCCAGTACCCTATCTTTGACTCGAAGGGAGCCCCAGCATTTT | CASTLSLTRREPQHF
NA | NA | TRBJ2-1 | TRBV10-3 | TGTGCCATCGCGATTAGCTCCTACAATGAGCAGTTCTTC | CAIAISSYNEQFF
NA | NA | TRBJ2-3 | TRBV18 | TGTGCCAGCTCAGTGACAGATACGCAGTATTTT | CASSVTDTQYF
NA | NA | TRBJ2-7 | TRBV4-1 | TGCGCCAGCAGTATTGGGGCTACAATCTCCTACGAGCAGTACTTC | CASSIGATISYEQYF
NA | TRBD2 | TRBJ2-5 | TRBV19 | TGTGCCAGTAGCCCCTTCGGGCTAGCGGGGGGACAAGAGACCCAGTACTTC | CASSPFGLAGGQETQYF
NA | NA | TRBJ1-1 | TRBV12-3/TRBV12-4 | TGTGCCAGCAGAAACTTACTGAACACTGAAGCTTTCTTT | CASRNLLNTEAFF
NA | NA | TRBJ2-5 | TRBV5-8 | TGTGCCAGCAGCCCCCATGGGCAGGGGAGTACCCAAGAGACCCAGTACTTC | CASSPHGQGSTQETQYF
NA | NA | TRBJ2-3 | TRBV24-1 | TGTGCCACCAGTGTAGTCGGGGTTGGTACGCAGTATTTT | CATSVVGVGTQYF
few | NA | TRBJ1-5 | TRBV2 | TGTGCCAGCAGGCCCGGGTCGGGTGGCCAGCCCCAGCATTTT | CASRPGSGGQPQHF
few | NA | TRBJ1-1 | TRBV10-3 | TGTGCCATCAGCGAAACACAGGACCTGAACACTGAAGCTTTCTTT | CAISETQDLNTEAFF
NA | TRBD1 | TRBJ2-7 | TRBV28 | TGTGCCAGCTCCTCCCCGGGACAGGGCTCCTACGAGCAGTACTTC | CASSSPGQGSYEQYF
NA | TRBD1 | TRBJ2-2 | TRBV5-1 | TGCGCCAGCAGCTTACAGGGGGCTAACACCGGGGAGCTGTTTTTT | CASSLQGANTGELFF
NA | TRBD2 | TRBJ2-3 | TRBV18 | TGTGCCAGCCAAATTAGCGGGAGATTGCAAGATACGCAGTATTTT | CASQISGRLQDTQYF
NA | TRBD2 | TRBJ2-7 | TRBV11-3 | TGTGCCAGCAGCGTCGGGACTACCCACGAGCAGTACTTC | CASSVGTTHEQYF
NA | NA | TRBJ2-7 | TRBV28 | TGTGCCAGCAGTTTCTCGTACTACGAGCAGTACTTC | CASSFSYYEQYF
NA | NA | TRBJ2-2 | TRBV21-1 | TGTGCCAGCAGCCCACTCCCAGGGATGAGGCTCGACAGGAGGAACACCGGGGAGCTGTTTTTT | CASSPLPGMRLDRRNTGELFF
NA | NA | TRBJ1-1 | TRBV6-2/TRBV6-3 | TGTGCCAGCAGTTTTGGAATGAACACTGAAGCTTTCTTT | CASSFGMNTEAFF
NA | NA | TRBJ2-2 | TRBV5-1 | TGCGCCAGCAGCCCTAGTGGCAGGGGTAACACCGGGGAGCTGTTTTTT | CASSPSGRGNTGELFF
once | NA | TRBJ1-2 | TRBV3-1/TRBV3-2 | TGTGCCAGCAGCCAAGATACGGGGGGCTATGGCTACACCTTC | CASSQDTGGYGYTF
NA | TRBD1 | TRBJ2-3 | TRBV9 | TGTGCCAGCAGCGTAGAGGGACAGGGGACCGATACGCAGTATTTT | CASSVEGQGTDTQYF
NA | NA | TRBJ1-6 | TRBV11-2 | TGTGCCAGCAGCTTTGAGGATTCACCCCTCCACTTT | CASSFEDSPLHF
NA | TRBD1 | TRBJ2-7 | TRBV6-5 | TGTGCCAGCAGGCGTCCGGGACAGGGGGCTCACGAGCAGTACTTC | CASRRPGQGAHEQYF
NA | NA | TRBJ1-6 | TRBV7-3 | TGTGCCAGCAGCTTAACGGGGAACTCTCGGGATTCACCCCTCCACTTT | CASSLTGNSRDSPLHF
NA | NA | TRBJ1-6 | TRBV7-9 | TGTGCCAGCAGCTTAGATACCGGGTATAATTCACCCCTCCACTTT | CASSLDTGYNSPLHF
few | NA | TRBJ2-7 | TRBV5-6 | TGTGCCAGCACCCTGACCTCACAATTTGGGTACGAGCAGTACTTC | CASTLTSQFGYEQYF
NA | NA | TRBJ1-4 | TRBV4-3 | TGCGCCAGCAGCCAAGATCTGGGCAGGGGAAATGAAAAACTGTTTTTT | CASSQDLGRGNEKLFF
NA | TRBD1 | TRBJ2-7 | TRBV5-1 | TGCGCCAGCAGCTGGACAGGGGATGAGCAGTACTTC | CASSWTGDEQYF
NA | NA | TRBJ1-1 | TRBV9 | TGTGCCAGCAGCTCTAGCCAGGGTGGGATGGCTTTCTTT | CASSSSQGGMAFF